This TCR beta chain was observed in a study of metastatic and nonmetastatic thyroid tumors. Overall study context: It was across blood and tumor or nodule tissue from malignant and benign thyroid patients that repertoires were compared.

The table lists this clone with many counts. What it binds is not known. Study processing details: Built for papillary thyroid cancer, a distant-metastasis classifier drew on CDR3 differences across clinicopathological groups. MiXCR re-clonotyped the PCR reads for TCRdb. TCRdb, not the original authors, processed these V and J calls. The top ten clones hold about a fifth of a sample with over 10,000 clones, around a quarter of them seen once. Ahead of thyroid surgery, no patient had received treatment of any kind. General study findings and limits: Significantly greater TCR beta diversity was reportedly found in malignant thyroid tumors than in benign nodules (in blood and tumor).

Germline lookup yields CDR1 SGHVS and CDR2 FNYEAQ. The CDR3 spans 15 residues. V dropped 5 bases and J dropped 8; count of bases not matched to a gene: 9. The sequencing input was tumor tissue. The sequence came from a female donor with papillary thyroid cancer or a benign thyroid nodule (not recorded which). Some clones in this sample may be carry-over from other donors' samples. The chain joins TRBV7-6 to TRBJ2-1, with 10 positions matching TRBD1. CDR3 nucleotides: TGTGCCAGCAGCCAAAGGACAGGGGGAGGGTATGAGCAGTTCTTC. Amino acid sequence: CASSQRTGGGYEQFF.